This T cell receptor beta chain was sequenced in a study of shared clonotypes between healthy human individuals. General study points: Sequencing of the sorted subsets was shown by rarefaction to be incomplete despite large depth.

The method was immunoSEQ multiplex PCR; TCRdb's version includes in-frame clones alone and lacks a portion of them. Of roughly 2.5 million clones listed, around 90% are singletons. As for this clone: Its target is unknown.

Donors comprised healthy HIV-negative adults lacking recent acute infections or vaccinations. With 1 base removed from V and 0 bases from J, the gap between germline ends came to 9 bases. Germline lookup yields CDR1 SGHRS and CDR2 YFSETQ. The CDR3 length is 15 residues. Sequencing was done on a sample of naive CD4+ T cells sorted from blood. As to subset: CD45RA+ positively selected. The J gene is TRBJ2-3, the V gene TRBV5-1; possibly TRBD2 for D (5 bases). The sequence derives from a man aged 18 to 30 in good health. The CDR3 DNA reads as TGCGCCAGCAGCTTGTCAGCGGCGAGCACAGATACGCAGTATTTT. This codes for CASSLSAASTDTQYF.